Following are 8 T cell receptor beta chains from one sample sequenced in a study of blood T cell repertoires in COVID-19. The protocol was immunoSEQ multiplex PCR, while the TCRdb copy is restricted to in-frame clones and leaves out a portion. The top ten hold roughly 25% of the sample, which has some 94,000 clones, around 72% seen once. The sequenced sample consisted of peripheral blood. All receptors come from a woman between 55 and 75 years old in a cohort sampled during active or convalescent COVID-19.

The V gene is TRBV7-9, the J gene TRBJ1-1; 8 bases are shared with TRBD1. There are 13 residues in the CDR3. V dropped 10 bases and J dropped 2; count of bases not matched to a gene: 6. The germline V gene encodes CDR1 SEHNR and CDR2 FQNEAQ (reference sequence). CDR3 residues: CAMGGQANTEAFF. CDR3 nucleotide sequence: TGTGCCATGGGGGGACAGGCTAACACTGAAGCTTTCTTT. The variable domain in full, with the rest retrieved from reference TRBV7-9 and TRBJ1-1, is DTGVSQNPRHKITKRGQNVTFRCDPISEHNRLYWYRQTLGQGPEFLTYFQNEAQLEKSRLLSDRFSAERPKGSFSTLEIQRTEQGDSAMYLCAMGGQANTEAFFGQGTRLTVV.

CDR3 protein: CASSQERDRGDYGYTF. CDR3 DNA: TGCGCCAGCAGCCAAGAAAGGGACAGGGGAGACTATGGCTACACCTTC. V gene TRBV4-1 combines with J gene TRBJ1-2, with 10 bases fitting TRBD1. Per the germline V gene, CDR1 is MGHRA and CDR2 is YSYEKL. CDR3 size: 16 residues. Trimming at V came to 0 bases and at J to 3 bases, leaving 4 bases not matched to a gene.

The chain combines TRBV7-3 with TRBJ2-1, with 7 bases aligning to TRBD1. Germline CDR1 and CDR2: SGHTA and FQGTGA. The CDR3 has 15 amino acids. V shed 5 bases, J shed 3 bases, and the junction held 7 bases outside the gene matches. CDR3 residues: CASSPGTDYYNEQFF. CDR3 nucleotides: TGTGCCAGCAGCCCGGGGACAGATTACTACAATGAGCAGTTCTTC.

In its sample, this clone was seen a few times. The chain combines TRBV5-1 with TRBJ1-6; TRBD1 matches at 7 bases. With V trimmed by 4 bases and J by 6 bases, 4 bases remained unmatched. This CDR3 spans 14 amino acids. CDR1 SGHRS and CDR2 YFSETQ come from the germline V gene. In nucleotides, the CDR3 is TGCGCCAGCAGCCCCGGGACAGTTAATTCACCCCTCCACTTT. Amino acid sequence: CASSPGTVNSPLHF.

J is TRBJ1-1 and V is TRBV7-3; D gene unclear. V was trimmed by 4 bases and J by 5 bases, leaving 17 bases between them. CDR1 is SGHTA and CDR2 is FQGTGA in the germline V gene. This CDR3 spans 15 amino acids. The CDR3 is CASSSKTGFATEAFF. Written as DNA, the CDR3 is TGTGCCAGCAGCTCGAAAACGGGATTCGCTACTGAAGCTTTCTTT.

This clone was picked up one time. The rearrangement uses TRBV6-6 and TRBJ2-7; 14 positions match TRBD2. V trimming: 6 bases; J trimming: 4 bases; junction bases outside the gene matches: 5. Germline V gene lookup returns CDR1 MNHNY and CDR2 SVGAGI (reference sequence). This CDR3 region has 15 residues. In nucleotides, the CDR3 is TGTGCCAGCAGCCCCGGGACTAGCGGGGGATACGAGCAGTACTTC. Translated, it gives CASSPGTSGGYEQYF.

This chain uses TRBV6-6 with TRBJ1-2; D gene ambiguous. The CDR3 has 13 residues. Germline CDR1 reads MNHNY; CDR2 reads SVGAGI (reference sequence). Trimming took 0 bases from V and 3 from J, leaving 5 bases between them. The CDR3: CASSYSQDYGYTF. The CDR3 region has the DNA TGTGCCAGCAGTTACTCGCAGGACTATGGCTACACCTTC.

The chain uses TRBV11-1 and TRBJ2-5; 7 nucleotides agree with TRBD2. This CDR3 is built from 14 residues. CDR1 is SGHAT, CDR2 FQDESV, per germline (reference sequence). V lost 7 bases and J lost 5; bases outside the gene matches: 10. The CDR3: CASTKRLAGETQYF. CDR3 in DNA: TGTGCCAGCACCAAACGACTAGCCGGGGAGACCCAGTACTTC.